These T cell receptor beta chains were read from a single sample in a study of T cell responses to AZD1222 COVID-19 vaccine. The assay was immunoSEQ multiplex PCR, and TCRdb's table has in-frame clones only and misses some. This sample has some 130,000 clones, with over 75% found just once. The specimen was peripheral blood, collected on day 0 of AZD1222 vaccination. These receptor sequences come from an adult in good health. Each CDR3 is given without its conserved first and last residue. The size field is filled for only some rows; it gives once, few, many or a size class.

TRBV11-3	-	TRBJ2-1	ASSLAAVLVRDEQF
TRBV5-8	-	TRBJ2-3	ASSPQARAGAKDTQY
TRBV4-2	-	TRBJ2-1	ASSPRLAGTNEQF
TRBV19	few	TRBJ1-6	ASSIVGIGSPLH
TRBV30	many	TRBJ1-5	ACTGQAHQPQH
TRBV18	few	TRBJ1-2	ASSFGDSPLGGYT
TRBV9	-	TRBJ1-3	ASSVGPGGALSVSGNTIY
TRBV16	-	TRBJ1-6	ASSRDSPLH
TRBV12-3/TRBV12-4	-	TRBJ1-5	ASKFGFQPQH
TRBV19	-	TRBJ2-7	ASNLGGARSEQY
TRBV19	-	TRBJ1-6	ASSPQKTGPNSPLH
TRBV13	-	TRBJ1-2	ASSPRGNYGYT
TRBV5-8	-	TRBJ1-5	ASSLVQGRGNQPQH
TRBV11-2	-	TRBJ2-3	ASSFSPRDTQY
TRBV5-8	-	TRBJ1-5	ASRGTGGLGQPQH
TRBV7-3	-	TRBJ1-2	ASSSSGENYGYT
TRBV19	-	TRBJ2-3	ASSSGGTSGLVSKDTQY
TRBV6-4	-	TRBJ2-3	ASSDPFGTDKPSTDTQY
TRBV19	-	TRBJ2-1	ASSIEVNGYNEQF
TRBV9	-	TRBJ2-1	ASSVGRWSYNEQF
TRBV11-3	-	TRBJ2-1	ASSLGGGTGVYYNEQF
TRBV13	-	TRBJ1-3	ASSPDRGPGNTIY
TRBV27	-	TRBJ1-5	ASSLSPPPRQAQH
TRBV30	few	TRBJ1-5	AWSGGRGVGQPQH
TRBV6-5	-	TRBJ1-2	ASSYSGGRYGYT
TRBV4-1	-	TRBJ1-3	ASTLRALDTEGNTIY
TRBV10-2	-	TRBJ2-7	ARGTAQDGEQY
TRBV7-3	-	TRBJ1-1	ASSFGPNTEAF
TRBV5-4	-	TRBJ2-5	ASSSWDSQETQY
TRBV7-8	-	TRBJ2-7	ASSLVAGGPSSYEQY
TRBV5-5	-	TRBJ1-2	ASSVPGRANYGYT
TRBV7-2	-	TRBJ1-2	ASSSEFYGYT
TRBV6-5	-	TRBJ2-4	ASSHSKIAKNIQY
TRBV6-5	-	TRBJ1-5	ASTQGARGQPQH
TRBV12-3/TRBV12-4	-	TRBJ1-5	ASSIMDNQPQH
TRBV6-5	many	TRBJ2-1	ASRSGTSSTEQF
TRBV6-1	-	TRBJ1-1	ASSEVVGGTEAF
TRBV6-2/TRBV6-3	-	TRBJ1-1	ASSYSDRRNTEAF
TRBV11-2	-	TRBJ1-2	ASSLPGDGYT
TRBV18	once	TRBJ2-3	ASSPPSLAPDTHY
TRBV9	-	TRBJ1-6	ASSEEETASPLH
TRBV24-1	-	TRBJ1-5	ATSGGYGDQPQH
TRBV7-2	-	TRBJ1-3	ASSLNEGISGNTIY
TRBV5-5	once	TRBJ1-2	ASSLAEGVGGYT
TRBV2	-	TRBJ2-1	ASSVGQGGRNEQF
TRBV7-9	-	TRBJ2-3	ASSLVGRETDTQY
TRBV5-4	-	TRBJ1-2	ASFSPADRVGGYT
TRBV18	-	TRBJ1-5	ASSQGTVHNQPQH
TRBV2	-	TRBJ1-3	ASSQIGEGNTIY
TRBV7-6	-	TRBJ2-7	ASSLSGTVSYEQY
TRBV14	once	TRBJ1-1	ASSRAIGGTEAF
TRBV7-8	-	TRBJ2-7	ASSFWANYEQY
TRBV10-3	-	TRBJ2-2	ASRGGRPLHTGELF
TRBV9	-	TRBJ2-1	ASSVTSGQSQGAYNEQF
TRBV29-1	-	TRBJ2-7	SALVRSGTPNHEQY
TRBV9	-	TRBJ1-2	ASSAGTGYGYT
TRBV7-9	-	TRBJ1-2	ASTPLGTDYGYT